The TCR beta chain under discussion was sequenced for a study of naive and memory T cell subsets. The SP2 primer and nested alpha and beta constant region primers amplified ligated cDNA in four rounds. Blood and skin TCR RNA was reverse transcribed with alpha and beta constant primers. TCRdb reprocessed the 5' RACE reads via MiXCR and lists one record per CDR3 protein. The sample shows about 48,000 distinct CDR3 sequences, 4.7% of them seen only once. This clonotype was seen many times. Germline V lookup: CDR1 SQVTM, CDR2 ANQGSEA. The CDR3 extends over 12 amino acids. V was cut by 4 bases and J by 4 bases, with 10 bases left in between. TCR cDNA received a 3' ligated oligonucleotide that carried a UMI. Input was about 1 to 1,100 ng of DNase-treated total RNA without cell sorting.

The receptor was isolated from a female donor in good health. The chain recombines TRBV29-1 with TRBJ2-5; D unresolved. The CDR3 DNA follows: TGCAGCGTTGTCGGTCTACGAGAGACCCAGTACTTC. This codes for CSVVGLRETQYF.